Listed here are 26 T cell receptor beta chains from one sample, sequenced in a study of T cells generated in artificial thymic organoids (dated by TCRdb to 2017 to 2019). Library construction relied on 5' RACE. Instrument used: Illumina MiSeq. TCRalpha and TCRbeta libraries were amplified in separate semi-nested PCR reactions using Advantage 2 and reverse primers located in the TRAC or TRBC constant regions. Starting from the raw public reads, TCRdb applied fastp trimming at Q25, assembled clones with MiXCR and retained in-frame beta chains. Identical CDR3 protein sequences are pooled into one entry, listed with their most common genes and DNA. Within this sample are 7,500 to 8,000 distinct CDR3 sequences, with roughly a quarter of them counted one time only. Clones ranked in the top ten supply about 3% of the sample. These TCRs are of unknown antigen specificity. Artificial thymic organoids were built by aggregating human HSPCs with MS5 murine stromal cells transduced with human DLL1, cultured at an air-liquid interface. Organoids were seeded with FACS-purified CD34+CD3- hematopoietic stem and progenitor cells depleted of residual T cells.

Sequenced input: naive CD8+ T cells grown in artificial thymic organoids from cord blood stem and progenitor cells. The cell subset or site tag for this specimen amounts to: CD3+TCRalphabeta+CD8SP T cells; for blood, CD45RO-CCR7+ naive CD8+ T cells. The receptors derive from a human donor who gave cord blood stem cells for thymic organoid culture, a cardiac surgery patient who gave postnatal thymus, or a blood donor (not recorded which).

A note on this clonotype: The CDR3 carries no conserved terminal phenylalanine or tryptophan, so it likely arises from a read error. Because the CDR3's place on the DNA is in doubt, the DNA is left out and the CDR3 is given as listed by TCRdb. This CDR3 is CASSLDVTAD. This chain uses TRBV5-1 with TRBJ1-2. 10 amino acids form the CDR3, both terminal residues included. CDR1 is SGHRS and CDR2 is YFSETQ in the germline V gene.

To note about this clonotype: A much larger clone is a single base away; this may be a read error. The chain is built from TRBV4-2 and TRBJ1-4; 7 positions match TRBD1. There are 16 residues in the CDR3. The V gene's germline CDR1 is LGHNA and CDR2 YNFKEQ. The CDR3 region is CASSRNRGSLNGKLFF. Here the CDR3 DNA reads TGTGCCAGCAGCCGCAACAGGGGCAGCTTGAATGGAAAACTGTTTTTT.

By share, this clonotype ranks as medium-sized (0.01 to 0.1%). The chain links TRBV6-2 or TRBV6-3 to TRBJ2-1; 9 nucleotides line up with TRBD2. V lost 0 bases and J lost 6; bases outside the gene matches: 9. Per germline, CDR1 MNHEY and CDR2 SVGEGT. The CDR3 is 17 amino acids. The DNA for the CDR3 is TGTGCCAGCAGTTACTCGCGGGGGGGTCGGTTGGGCAATGAGCAGTTCTTC. Its translation: CASSYSRGGRLGNEQFF.

Points on this clonotype: The junction departs from germline at one end; a sequencing error may be responsible. The J gene is TRBJ2-7, the V gene TRBV12-3 or TRBV12-4, with D uncertain. This CDR3 spans 13 amino acids. This chain's CDR3 is CANSLGISYEQYF. CDR3 bases: TGTGCCAACAGTTTAGGGATCTCCTACGAGCAGTACTTC.

The rearrangement joins TRBV5-1 to TRBJ2-2; D is perhaps TRBD1 (5 bases). Germline CDR1 reads SGHRS; CDR2 reads YFSETQ. The CDR3 spans 14 residues. V lost 4 bases and J lost 3, with 10 bases in between. CDR3 sequence: CASSRDSYTGELFF. The CDR3 DNA reads as TGCGCCAGCAGCCGTGACAGTTACACCGGGGAGCTGTTTTTT.

By share, this clonotype counts as medium-sized. V is TRBV6-5 and J is TRBJ2-7; possibly TRBD1 or TRBD2 for D (5 bases each). The V end lost 2 bases, the J end lost 2 bases, and 10 bases lay between the germline ends. The CDR3 contains 14 residues. Per germline, CDR1 MNHEY and CDR2 SVGAGI. CDR3 region: CASSYRDVAYEQYF. The DNA for the CDR3 is TGTGCCAGCAGTTACCGGGACGTAGCCTACGAGCAGTACTTC.

In its sample, this clonotype is medium-sized. The chain is built from TRBV5-1 and TRBJ2-1; TRBD2 agrees at 7 bases. This CDR3 has 13 residues. In germline, CDR1 is SGHRS, CDR2 YFSETQ. V was clipped by 3 bases and J by 4 bases; unmatched bases: 1. CDR3 protein: CASSSGGYNEQFF. For the CDR3, the DNA is TGCGCCAGCAGCTCCGGGGGGTACAATGAGCAGTTCTTC.

This clonotype occurred a few times. The chain links TRBV4-3 to TRBJ2-2; 7 bases align to TRBD1. Trimming at V came to 3 bases and at J to 0 bases, leaving 10 bases not matched to a gene. The CDR3 consists of 18 residues. From germline, CDR1 is LGHNA and CDR2 YSLEER. CDR3 sequence reads: CASSHRTGVYSNTGELFF. DNA for the CDR3: TGCGCCAGCAGCCACAGGACAGGCGTCTACTCGAACACCGGGGAGCTGTTTTTT.

This clonotype is labeled as medium-sized. The chain recombines TRBV11-2 with TRBJ2-2, with 8 bases aligning to TRBD1. V was pared by 3 bases and J by 0 bases, with 6 bases of the junction left unmatched. The CDR3 loop spans 17 amino acids. CDR1 SGHAT and CDR2 FQNNGV come from the germline V gene. CDR3 DNA: TGTGCCAGCAGCTTGCGGGACAGGCCTTCGAACACCGGGGAGCTGTTTTTT. It yields the protein CASSLRDRPSNTGELFF.

This clonotype was counted a few times. The chain employs TRBV30 and TRBJ2-1; D is ambiguous. The germline CDR1 and CDR2 sequences are GTSNPN and SVGIG (reference sequence). The CDR3 loop spans 9 amino acids. V lost 1 base, J lost 15 bases, and 7 bases lay in between. CDR3 in amino acids: CAWSAPPFF. DNA for the CDR3: TGTGCCTGGAGTGCTCCACCGTTCTTC.

Within the sample, this clonotype is medium-sized. V usage is TRBV12-5 and J usage is TRBJ1-2, with D perhaps TRBD1 (5 bases). The V gene lost 2 bases and the J gene lost 5 bases, with 18 bases spanning the gap. The CDR3 contains 16 residues. Germline CDR1 reads LGHNT; CDR2 reads FRNRAP. This chain's CDR3 is CASGLSPSTDSYGYTF. The CDR3 coding sequence is TGTGCTAGTGGTTTGTCCCCATCGACAGATAGTTATGGCTACACCTTC.

The genes are TRBV4-1 and TRBJ2-3, with D perhaps being TRBD1 or TRBD2 (5 bases each). Deletions cut 4 bases from V and 4 bases from J, with 15 bases between. Germline CDR1 MGHRA, CDR2 YSYEKL. The CDR3 totals 15 residues. The CDR3 here is CASSLHRGQADTQYF. CDR3 nucleotide sequence: TGCGCCAGCAGCCTTCACCGGGGCCAGGCAGATACGCAGTATTTT.

In its sample, this clonotype was seen a few times. This chain uses TRBV7-8 with TRBJ2-7, with D tentatively TRBD1 or TRBD2 (6 bases each). In germline, CDR1 is SGHVS, CDR2 FQNEAQ. Trimming removed 0 bases at V and 4 bases at J, with 16 bases between. The CDR3 runs to 16 residues. CDR3 nucleotides: TGTGCCAGCAGCTTAGCGGTGGGGGGCTCCCTTTACGAGCAGTACTTC. Its translation is CASSLAVGGSLYEQYF.

The rearrangement links TRBV2 to TRBJ2-7; D is undetermined. The CDR3 consists of 14 residues. With 2 bases removed from V and 3 bases from J, the gap between germline ends came to 11 bases. The germline CDR1 and CDR2 sequences are SNHLY and FYNNEI. The CDR3 reads CASSERWRLYEQYF. CDR3 sequence (DNA): TGTGCCAGCAGTGAAAGGTGGCGGCTCTACGAGCAGTACTTC.

In the case of this clonotype: A much larger clone lies one base from this, so it may be a read error. V is TRBV6-1 and J is TRBJ1-2; 9 bases are a match to TRBD1. This CDR3 comprises 13 residues. From germline, CDR1 is MNHNS and CDR2 SASEGT. CDR3 in DNA: TGTGCCAGCAGTGATGGGACAGGGCATGGCCACACCTTC. Amino acid sequence: CASSDGTGHGHTF.

As concerns this clonotype: An end of the junction differs from the germline gene, which may be a read error. This sequence joins TRBV18 and TRBJ1-1; the D gene is possibly TRBD1 (5 bases). This CDR3 comprises 12 residues. The germline CDR1 and CDR2 sequences are KGHSH and LQKENI. For the CDR3, the DNA is TGTGCCAGCTCACCGGGACCACTGAACGCTTTCTTC. This translates into CASSPGPLNAFF.

This rearrangement joins TRBV6-1 to TRBJ2-4; maybe TRBD2 (6 bases). CDR3 size: 15 residues. Trimming left V 2 bases short and J 0 bases short, with 8 bases between. The germline V gene has CDR1 MNHNS and CDR2 SASEGT. The CDR3 nucleotides are TGTGCCAGCAGTGAAAGGGAGGTAGCCAAAAACATTCAGTACTTC. It is translated as CASSEREVAKNIQYF.

In its sample, this clonotype ranks as medium-sized. The V and J genes are TRBV7-9 and TRBJ2-1; weak D call: TRBD2 (7 bases). The CDR3 covers 15 residues. Germline values: CDR1 SEHNR, CDR2 FQNEAQ (reference sequence). Between the trimmed V and J ends, which lost 5 bases and 4 bases, there was a span of 15 bases. The CDR3 reads CASSERGALYNEQFF. CDR3 DNA sequence: TGTGCCAGCAGCGAACGGGGGGCTCTATACAATGAGCAGTTCTTC.

In this sample, this clonotype is medium-sized. V and J are TRBV4-3 and TRBJ1-1, with a weak D call TRBD1 (5 bases). Trimming stripped 0 bases from V and 11 bases from J, with 13 bases between. Per the germline V gene, CDR1 is LGHNA and CDR2 is YSLEER. The CDR3 is 13 residues long. As DNA, the CDR3 is TGCGCCAGCAGCCAAGAAGGACCAGGGAGGGCTTTCTTT. This encodes CASSQEGPGRAFF.

Regarding this clonotype: Possible read error: a much larger clone is one base away. The J gene is TRBJ2-3, the V gene TRBV15; D may be TRBD2 (6 bases). This CDR3 spans 15 amino acids. Germline V gene sequence: CDR1 LNHNV, CDR2 YYDKDF (reference sequence). V was trimmed by 4 bases and J by 6 bases, leaving 17 bases between them. The CDR3 coding sequence is TGTGCCACCAGCATGCGGAGCGGGCGTGGGGATACGCAGTATTTT. Translation: CATSMRSGRGDTQYF.

The chain carries TRBV2 and TRBJ1-2; TRBD1 aligns across 10 bases. The CDR3 consists of 14 residues. CDR1 SNHLY and CDR2 FYNNEI come from the germline V gene. J was trimmed by 6 bases and V by 4 bases; bases with no gene match: 5. CDR3 sequence (DNA): TGTGCCAGCAGTGCACCGGGACAGGGGAATGGCTACACCTTC. Residues: CASSAPGQGNGYTF.

The chain carries TRBV12-3 or TRBV12-4 and TRBJ2-5; TRBD2 matches 9 bases. V dropped 7 bases and J dropped 1; count of bases not matched to a gene: 7. The CDR3 is 15 residues long. CDR3 bases: TGTGCCAGCACCAGCCTAGCGGGGCCCCAAGAGACCCAGTACTTC. As protein: CASTSLAGPQETQYF.

The chain links TRBV4-1 to TRBJ2-1, with D possibly TRBD2 on 7 matching bases. This CDR3 has 18 residues. Trimming cost V 5 bases and J 2 bases, with 22 bases left between them. The V gene's germline CDR1 is MGHRA and CDR2 YSYEKL. The CDR3 DNA reads as TGCGCCAGCAGCTTCCCTACGGGGCGGGGGCGCGCCTACAATGAGCAGTTCTTC. Amino acids: CASSFPTGRGRAYNEQFF.

This clonotype has only a few counts. The chain uses TRBV5-1 and TRBJ2-2; TRBD2 is a possible D gene (5 bases). Trimming cost V 1 base and J 4 bases, with 8 bases left between them. CDR1 SGHRS and CDR2 YFSETQ come from the germline V gene. This CDR3 contains 14 residues. Here the CDR3 DNA reads TGCGCCAGCAGCTTGCGAGGGCCCACCGGGGAGCTGTTTTTT. It specifies CASSLRGPTGELFF.

As for this clonotype: This may be a read error, as it is one base from a much larger clone. V usage is TRBV10-3 and J usage is TRBJ1-1; no clear D gene. The V end lost 2 bases, the J end lost 4 bases, and 8 bases lay between the germline ends. The CDR3 is made up of 13 amino acids. Germline V gives CDR1 ENHRY, CDR2 SYGVKD. CDR3 DNA: TGTGCCATCAGTGAGCTGGGGAGCACTGAAGCTTTCTTT. It is translated as CAISELGSTEAFF.

This clonotype has a handful of counts. V usage is TRBV13 and J usage is TRBJ1-6; 8 nucleotides agree with TRBD1. The V gene end was trimmed by 3 bases and the J gene end by 14 bases; junction bases not matched to a gene: 6. Germline CDR1 reads PRHDT; CDR2 reads FYEKMQ (reference sequence). The CDR3 is 13 amino acids. The CDR3 sequence: CASSFGQGLTLHF. CDR3 nucleotides: TGTGCCAGCAGCTTTGGACAGGGCCTCACCCTCCACTTT.